The sequence of this T cell receptor (beta chain) was determined in a study of blood T cells in healthy people across ages. About this clonotype itself: Mismatch with germline at one junction end may stem from a read error.

This CDR3 contains 16 residues. Germline CDR1 is SEHNR and CDR2 is FQNEAQ (reference sequence). Together with a sample-barcoded 5' primer, a J-beta primer mix was included in a second PCR lasting about 6 to 11 cycles. One entry per CDR3 protein, called by TCRdb with MiXCR from the 5' RACE reads. The table records about 1.5 million distinct CDR3 sequences, about 43% of them present only once. The chain joins TRBV7-9 to TRBJ1-5, with no clear D. The sequencing sample was made of blood. This clonotype was obtained from a woman between 18 and 29 years old in good health. The CDR3 here is CSSSREPPDGNQPQHF. CDR3 DNA: TGTTCCAGCAGCCGCGAGCCCCCCGACGGAAATCAGCCCCAGCATTTT.